This T cell receptor beta chain came from a study of shared clonotypes between healthy human individuals. Study-wide context: CD4 naive and CD4 memory each took three plates per donor, while CD8 naive took two and CD8 memory one. Study-level findings and limits: A few donors held approximately 4.5% of naive CD4 clonotypes in common. The genetic and exposure-history diversity represented was limited by few donors.

Produced via immunoSEQ multiplex PCR; TCRdb's table is partial and in-frame only. The sample records about 1,800,000 clones, about 95% being singletons. The CDR3 is 18 amino acids. V lost 5 bases, J lost 0 bases, and 9 bases stayed unmatched. Germline V lookup: CDR1 SGHRS, CDR2 YFSETQ. Naive CD8 cells lacked CD45RO, underwent positive selection for CCR7 and left out terminally differentiated effector memory CD45RA+ cells. The healthy adult donors were HIV-negative and reported no recent acute infections or vaccinations. As concerns this clone: The target antigen is unknown.

This receptor was identified in a man between 18 and 35 years old in good health. Sequencing was done on a sample of naive CD8+ T cells sorted from blood. The rearrangement uses TRBV5-1 and TRBJ1-4, with 11 bases identical to TRBD1. The CDR3: CASSLGTGGPATNEKLFF. The CDR3 bases are TGCGCCAGCAGTCTTGGGACAGGGGGACCCGCAACTAATGAAAAACTGTTTTTT.